Given below is one T cell receptor beta chain in context. Original processing methods: Quantification of nucleated cells was approximated via reference gene primer amplification. Only in-frame clones appear in the TCRdb table, and some are missing; sequencing was by immunoSEQ multiplex PCR. D and trimming were read from the DNA, whereas the V and J calls and clone size are those reported in that table. This repertoire shows approximately 35,000 clones, 65% to 90% found once; its top ten account for about 14%. These data originate in a study of blood T cell repertoires in COVID-19. Study information: Acute and convalescent COVID-19 specimens originated in the United States, Italy and Spain.

There are 15 residues in the CDR3. Germline loops: CDR1 MNHEY, CDR2 SMNVEV (reference sequence). With 5 bases clipped from V and 5 bases from J, the junction kept 10 bases outside the gene matches. Sequenced sample: peripheral blood. The receptor was derived from a human donor in a cohort sampled during active COVID-19. V gene TRBV27 combines with J gene TRBJ2-3; 7 bases fit TRBD2. CDR3 in DNA: TGTGCCAGCAGTCCCCCCCAGCGGGGCGGAGATACGCAGTATTTT. Translating gives CASSPPQRGGDTQYF.